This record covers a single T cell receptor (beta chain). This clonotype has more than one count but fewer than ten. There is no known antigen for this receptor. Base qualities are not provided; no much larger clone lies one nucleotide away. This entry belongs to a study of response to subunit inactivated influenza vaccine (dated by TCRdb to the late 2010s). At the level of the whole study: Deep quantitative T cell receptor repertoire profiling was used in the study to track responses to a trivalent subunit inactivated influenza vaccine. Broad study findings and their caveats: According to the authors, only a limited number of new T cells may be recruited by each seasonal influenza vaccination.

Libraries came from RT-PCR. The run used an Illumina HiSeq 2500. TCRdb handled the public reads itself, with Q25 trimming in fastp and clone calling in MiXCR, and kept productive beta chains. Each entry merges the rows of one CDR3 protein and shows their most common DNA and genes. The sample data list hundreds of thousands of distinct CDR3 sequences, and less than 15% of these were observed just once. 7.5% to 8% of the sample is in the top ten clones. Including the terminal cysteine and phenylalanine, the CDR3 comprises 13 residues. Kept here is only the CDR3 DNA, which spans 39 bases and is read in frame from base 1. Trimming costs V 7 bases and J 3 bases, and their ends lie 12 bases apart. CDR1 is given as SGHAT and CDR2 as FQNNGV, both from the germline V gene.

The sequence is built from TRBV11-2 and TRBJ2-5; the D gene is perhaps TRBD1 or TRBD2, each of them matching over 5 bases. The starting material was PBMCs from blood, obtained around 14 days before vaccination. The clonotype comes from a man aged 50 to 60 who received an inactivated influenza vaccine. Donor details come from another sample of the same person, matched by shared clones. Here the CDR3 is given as CASNSGTEETQYF. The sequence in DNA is TGTGCCAGCAACTCCGGGACCGAAGAGACCCAGTACTTC. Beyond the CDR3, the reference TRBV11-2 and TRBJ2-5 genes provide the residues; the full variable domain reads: EAGVAQSPRYKIIEKRQSVAFWCNPISGHATLYWYQQILGQGPKLLIQFQNNGVVDDSQLPKDRFSAERLKGVDSTLKIQPAKLEDSAVYLCASNSGTEETQYFGPGTRLLVL.